These T cell receptor beta chains were read from a single sample in a study of T cells in Graves' hyperthyroidism and ophthalmopathy. TCRdb re-derived calls from the multiplex PCR reads in MiXCR, one entry per CDR3 protein. The table shows roughly 720,000 distinct CDR3 sequences, with 17% occurring only once. The sequenced sample was blood. Receptor source: a man aged 45 to 65 with Graves' hyperthyroidism. Each CDR3 is given with its conserved first and last residue. D genes are given only for firm matches. Clone size appears in some rows only: once, few, many, or a class for an expanded clone.

CDR3 DNA: TGTGCCAGCAGCTTAGCGGATGGGATAGCGGGAGTTAGGGACAATGAGCAGTTCTTC
CDR3 protein: CASSLADGIAGVRDNEQFF
CDR3 length: 19
clone size: few
J gene: TRBJ2-1
D gene: TRBD2
V gene: TRBV7-2

CDR3 DNA: TGTGCCAGCAACGACGGATCTTCGGAAGGCTACACCTTC
CDR3 protein: CASNDGSSEGYTF
CDR3 length: 13
clone size: .
J gene: TRBJ1-2
D gene: .
V gene: TRBV9

CDR3 DNA: TGTGCCAGCAGCTTAGGTCGGGGAAGGGCTGAAGCTTTCTTT
CDR3 protein: CASSLGRGRAEAFF
CDR3 length: 14
clone size: .
J gene: TRBJ1-1
D gene: .
V gene: TRBV7-2

CDR3 DNA: TGCGCCAGCAGCACCATGACAGGGGGGGCGAACACTGAAGCTTTCTTT
CDR3 protein: CASSTMTGGANTEAFF
CDR3 length: 16
clone size: many
J gene: TRBJ1-1
D gene: TRBD1
V gene: TRBV5-1

CDR3 DNA: TGTGCCAGCAGCCCCCCCGGACAGGAGTACCATAAACTGTTTTTT
CDR3 protein: CASSPPGQEYHKLFF
CDR3 length: 15
clone size: .
J gene: TRBJ1-4
D gene: TRBD1
V gene: TRBV11-2

CDR3 DNA: TGTGCCAGCGGAGACAGGGGTTGGAGCGAGCAGTACTTC
CDR3 protein: CASGDRGWSEQYF
CDR3 length: 13
clone size: many
J gene: TRBJ2-7
D gene: TRBD1
V gene: TRBV7-2

CDR3 DNA: TGTGCCACCGGGACAGGGGAGGCTGGGGCCAACGTCCTGACTTTC
CDR3 protein: CATGTGEAGANVLTF
CDR3 length: 15
clone size: many
J gene: TRBJ2-6
D gene: TRBD1
V gene: TRBV27

CDR3 DNA: TGTGCCAGCTCGAGGGGAGTTAATGAAAAACTGTTTTTT
CDR3 protein: CASSRGVNEKLFF
CDR3 length: 13
clone size: many
J gene: TRBJ1-4
D gene: .
V gene: TRBV6-1

CDR3 DNA: TGTGCCTGGAATAGGGCATCCGAAGCTTTCTTT
CDR3 protein: CAWNRASEAFF
CDR3 length: 11
clone size: many
J gene: TRBJ1-1
D gene: .
V gene: TRBV30

CDR3 DNA: TGCGCCAGCAGACGGACAAGGACTAATGAAAAACTGTTTTTT
CDR3 protein: CASRRTRTNEKLFF
CDR3 length: 14
clone size: many
J gene: TRBJ1-4
D gene: .
V gene: TRBV5-1

CDR3 DNA: TGCGCCAGCAGCTTGTGGGTTGGGACCAGGGGTTATCTCTACGAGCAGTACTTC
CDR3 protein: CASSLWVGTRGYLYEQYF
CDR3 length: 18
clone size: .
J gene: TRBJ2-7
D gene: .
V gene: TRBV5-1

CDR3 DNA: TGCAGCGTTGAATCAGGGGCCAACGTCCTGACTTTC
CDR3 protein: CSVESGANVLTF
CDR3 length: 12
clone size: many
J gene: TRBJ2-6
D gene: .
V gene: TRBV29-1

CDR3 DNA: TGCGCCAGCAGAATACCGGGACTAGCGTCCAAAGAGACCCAGTACTTC
CDR3 protein: CASRIPGLASKETQYF
CDR3 length: 16
clone size: many
J gene: TRBJ2-5
D gene: TRBD2
V gene: TRBV10-2

CDR3 DNA: TGTGCCACCAGTGATGATGACAGGGAGGACTATGGCTACACCTTC
CDR3 protein: CATSDDDREDYGYTF
CDR3 length: 15
clone size: .
J gene: TRBJ1-2
D gene: TRBD1
V gene: TRBV24-1

CDR3 DNA: TGTGCCAGCAGTTTATACAGCCACTCACCCCTCCACTTT
CDR3 protein: CASSLYSHSPLHF
CDR3 length: 13
clone size: many
J gene: TRBJ1-6
D gene: .
V gene: TRBV27

CDR3 DNA: TGTGCCAGCAGTGAACAACTAGCGGGAGCGGACACCGGGGAGCTGTTTTTT
CDR3 protein: CASSEQLAGADTGELFF
CDR3 length: 17
clone size: many
J gene: TRBJ2-2
D gene: TRBD2
V gene: TRBV6-1

CDR3 DNA: TGCAGCGTTGAAGACGAGGGGACGGTGACCTACGAGCAGTACTTC
CDR3 protein: CSVEDEGTVTYEQYF
CDR3 length: 15
clone size: once
J gene: TRBJ2-7
D gene: .
V gene: TRBV29-1

CDR3 DNA: TGTGCCAGCAAGCCCGGGACAGGGACCTACGAGCAGTACTTC
CDR3 protein: CASKPGTGTYEQYF
CDR3 length: 14
clone size: few
J gene: TRBJ2-7
D gene: TRBD1
V gene: TRBV6-2/TRBV6-3

CDR3 DNA: TGTGCCATCAGTGTGGAAGGGTCGAATCAGCCCCAGCATTTT
CDR3 protein: CAISVEGSNQPQHF
CDR3 length: 14
clone size: .
J gene: TRBJ1-5
D gene: .
V gene: TRBV10-3

CDR3 DNA: TGCAGTGCTATAAACGCCGGGACTAGCGGGAGGGCCTCCTACAATGAGCAGTTCTTC
CDR3 protein: CSAINAGTSGRASYNEQFF
CDR3 length: 19
clone size: .
J gene: TRBJ2-1
D gene: TRBD2
V gene: TRBV20-1

CDR3 DNA: TGCGCCAGCAGCCAGGTAGAGCGGTCCGAGCAGTACTTC
CDR3 protein: CASSQVERSEQYF
CDR3 length: 13
clone size: .
J gene: TRBJ2-7
D gene: .
V gene: TRBV5-1

CDR3 DNA: TGTGCCACCAGTGATTCAACTAGCGGTGTTTACGAGCAGTACTTC
CDR3 protein: CATSDSTSGVYEQYF
CDR3 length: 15
clone size: many
J gene: TRBJ2-7
D gene: TRBD2
V gene: TRBV24-1

CDR3 DNA: TGTGCCAGCAGTTTGTTCGACAGGGGCGTTGAAGCTTTCTTT
CDR3 protein: CASSLFDRGVEAFF
CDR3 length: 14
clone size: .
J gene: TRBJ1-1
D gene: TRBD1
V gene: TRBV28

CDR3 DNA: TGTGCCAGCTCCGTGTCTGGGGCCAACGTCCTGACTTTC
CDR3 protein: CASSVSGANVLTF
CDR3 length: 13
clone size: many
J gene: TRBJ2-6
D gene: .
V gene: TRBV27

CDR3 DNA: TGTGCCAGCAGGGGGACAGGGCAAATTTACGAGCAGTACTTC
CDR3 protein: CASRGTGQIYEQYF
CDR3 length: 14
clone size: .
J gene: TRBJ2-7
D gene: TRBD1
V gene: TRBV2

CDR3 DNA: TGTGCCAGCAGCCCACGGGACAGGGCTTGGTACGAGCAGTACTTC
CDR3 protein: CASSPRDRAWYEQYF
CDR3 length: 15
clone size: many
J gene: TRBJ2-7
D gene: TRBD1
V gene: TRBV7-8

CDR3 DNA: TGTGCCAGCAGCTTAGGCACAGGAAACCCCCAGGGGACCCAGTACTTC
CDR3 protein: CASSLGTGNPQGTQYF
CDR3 length: 16
clone size: many
J gene: TRBJ2-5
D gene: .
V gene: TRBV7-3

CDR3 DNA: TGTGCCAGCAGTGAGGACGGCCGCACCTACGAGCAGTACTTC
CDR3 protein: CASSEDGRTYEQYF
CDR3 length: 14
clone size: .
J gene: TRBJ2-7
D gene: .
V gene: TRBV9

CDR3 DNA: TGTGCCAGCTCACCTTCCCGGGGCTACGAGCAGTACTTC
CDR3 protein: CASSPSRGYEQYF
CDR3 length: 13
clone size: few
J gene: TRBJ2-7
D gene: .
V gene: TRBV18

CDR3 DNA: TGTGCCAGCAGTTTATGGGTCATGAGCACAGATACGCAGTATTTT
CDR3 protein: CASSLWVMSTDTQYF
CDR3 length: 15
clone size: many
J gene: TRBJ2-3
D gene: .
V gene: TRBV12-3/TRBV12-4

CDR3 DNA: TGTGCCAGCAGCTCCCCCGGAAAACTGTTTTTT
CDR3 protein: CASSSPGKLFF
CDR3 length: 11
clone size: many
J gene: TRBJ1-4
D gene: .
V gene: TRBV11-2

CDR3 DNA: TGTGCCAGTAGTATGTCGGCAGGGGGCCTCTACGAGCAGTACTTC
CDR3 protein: CASSMSAGGLYEQYF
CDR3 length: 15
clone size: .
J gene: TRBJ2-7
D gene: TRBD1
V gene: TRBV19

CDR3 DNA: TGTGCCAGCAGCTCCTACGGGGATGAGCAGTTCTTC
CDR3 protein: CASSSYGDEQFF
CDR3 length: 12
clone size: .
J gene: TRBJ2-1
D gene: .
V gene: TRBV11-1

CDR3 DNA: TGTGCCAGCAGTTTCGACCGATCCGTTAGGGCCACTGAAGCTTTCTTT
CDR3 protein: CASSFDRSVRATEAFF
CDR3 length: 16
clone size: many
J gene: TRBJ1-1
D gene: .
V gene: TRBV28

CDR3 DNA: TGTGCCAGCAGTTTCTCCCGTCAGGACGAGCAGTACTTC
CDR3 protein: CASSFSRQDEQYF
CDR3 length: 13
clone size: many
J gene: TRBJ2-7
D gene: .
V gene: TRBV27

CDR3 DNA: TGTGCCAGCAGTGAAAGTAGGGGGACAGGGGTCAATGAGCAGTTCTTC
CDR3 protein: CASSESRGTGVNEQFF
CDR3 length: 16
clone size: few
J gene: TRBJ2-1
D gene: TRBD1
V gene: TRBV6-1

CDR3 DNA: TGTGCCACCACAGCTAGCGGGGTGAAGTATTTT
CDR3 protein: CATTASGVKYF
CDR3 length: 11
clone size: .
J gene: TRBJ2-3
D gene: TRBD2
V gene: TRBV24-1

CDR3 DNA: TGTGCCAGCAGTTACTCTCAGGGGAGCACAGATACGCAGTATTTT
CDR3 protein: CASSYSQGSTDTQYF
CDR3 length: 15
clone size: many
J gene: TRBJ2-3
D gene: .
V gene: TRBV6-2/TRBV6-3

CDR3 DNA: TGCGCCAGCAGCTTGGGGACAGATCCTAACGACGAGCAGTACTTC
CDR3 protein: CASSLGTDPNDEQYF
CDR3 length: 15
clone size: .
J gene: TRBJ2-7
D gene: .
V gene: TRBV5-1

CDR3 DNA: TGTGCCAGCAGTTTAAAAGGGTCCGGCTACACCTTC
CDR3 protein: CASSLKGSGYTF
CDR3 length: 12
clone size: few
J gene: TRBJ1-2
D gene: .
V gene: TRBV27

CDR3 DNA: TGTGCCAGCAGGGGAGGGGGTACCAATCAGCCCCAGCATTTT
CDR3 protein: CASRGGGTNQPQHF
CDR3 length: 14
clone size: many
J gene: TRBJ1-5
D gene: .
V gene: TRBV2

CDR3 DNA: TGTGCCATCAGTGATGGGACAGGTTGGTACGAGCAGTACTTC
CDR3 protein: CAISDGTGWYEQYF
CDR3 length: 14
clone size: many
J gene: TRBJ2-7
D gene: TRBD1
V gene: TRBV10-3

CDR3 DNA: TGTGCCTCACCAGGGATCACTGAAGCTTTCTTT
CDR3 protein: CASPGITEAFF
CDR3 length: 11
clone size: many
J gene: TRBJ1-1
D gene: .
V gene: TRBV30

CDR3 DNA: TGTGCCAGCAGTGAAGCTCCGACTAGCACAGATACGCAGTATTTT
CDR3 protein: CASSEAPTSTDTQYF
CDR3 length: 15
clone size: many
J gene: TRBJ2-3
D gene: .
V gene: TRBV2

CDR3 DNA: TGTGCCAGCAGTCCCCGGGCTAGCGGCCACGAGCAGTACTTC
CDR3 protein: CASSPRASGHEQYF
CDR3 length: 14
clone size: .
J gene: TRBJ2-7
D gene: TRBD2
V gene: TRBV27

CDR3 DNA: TGTGCCAGCAACGTCCACGGATCGGGCACTGAAGCTTTCTTT
CDR3 protein: CASNVHGSGTEAFF
CDR3 length: 14
clone size: .
J gene: TRBJ1-1
D gene: .
V gene: TRBV5-6

CDR3 DNA: TGTGCCAGTAGTATGATCTCGGGAGCTATAGAGACCCAGTACTTC
CDR3 protein: CASSMISGAIETQYF
CDR3 length: 15
clone size: .
J gene: TRBJ2-5
D gene: .
V gene: TRBV19

CDR3 DNA: TGTGCCAGCAGCGTAGATCAGGGGGCGAGGACCGGGGAGCTGTTTTTT
CDR3 protein: CASSVDQGARTGELFF
CDR3 length: 16
clone size: many
J gene: TRBJ2-2
D gene: TRBD1
V gene: TRBV9

CDR3 DNA: TGTGCCAGCTCATCACGAGATAGCTCCTATAATTCACCCCTCCACTTT
CDR3 protein: CASSSRDSSYNSPLHF
CDR3 length: 16
clone size: .
J gene: TRBJ1-6
D gene: .
V gene: TRBV18

CDR3 DNA: TGTGCCAGCAGCCAAGATAGGGCCGGGATAGTCGGGGAGCTGTTTTTT
CDR3 protein: CASSQDRAGIVGELFF
CDR3 length: 16
clone size: few
J gene: TRBJ2-2
D gene: .
V gene: TRBV3-1

CDR3 DNA: TGCGCCAGCAGCCAAGAGCCTCCCTTTGGGGCGAACACCGGGGAGCTGTTTTTT
CDR3 protein: CASSQEPPFGANTGELFF
CDR3 length: 18
clone size: .
J gene: TRBJ2-2
D gene: .
V gene: TRBV4-1

CDR3 DNA: TGTGCCAGCAGCTACCTCGGGGGTTTTAGCACAGATACGCAGTATTTT
CDR3 protein: CASSYLGGFSTDTQYF
CDR3 length: 16
clone size: few
J gene: TRBJ2-3
D gene: .
V gene: TRBV7-9

CDR3 DNA: TGTGCCAGCAGTTTCCTGACAGAAAACTATGGCTACACCTTC
CDR3 protein: CASSFLTENYGYTF
CDR3 length: 14
clone size: .
J gene: TRBJ1-2
D gene: .
V gene: TRBV28

CDR3 DNA: TGTGCCAGCAGCTTGCAGGCCCCCTACGAGCAGTACTTC
CDR3 protein: CASSLQAPYEQYF
CDR3 length: 13
clone size: .
J gene: TRBJ2-7
D gene: .
V gene: TRBV5-5

CDR3 DNA: TGTGCCATCAGTTCCTCGGGGGAGGGCCGGCATGAGCAGTTCTTC
CDR3 protein: CAISSSGEGRHEQFF
CDR3 length: 15
clone size: .
J gene: TRBJ2-1
D gene: TRBD2
V gene: TRBV10-3